The source of this TCR beta chain is a study of T-cell memory formation after mild COVID-19. Study results and limitations: CD4+ contracting clones were mainly CM and EM; CD8+ ones, EMRA.

From the 5' RACE reads, TCRdb called clonotypes with MiXCR, one entry per CDR3 protein. The top ten hold 2% to 2.5% of the sample, which has around 130,000 distinct CDR3 sequences, around 6.3% seen once. This clonotype was found a few times. Its antigen is undetermined. This CDR3 has 15 amino acids. Trimming cost V 0 bases and J 7 bases, with 15 bases left between them. CDR1 and CDR2 (germline): SGHAT, FQNNGV. The specimen sequenced was PBMCs or a T cell subset sorted from them (not recorded which). The V and J genes are TRBV11-2 and TRBJ1-2, with D possibly matching TRBD1 (5 bases). This sequence originates from an adult woman who had mild COVID-19 (a few samples of this study predate the infection). Cell type and time point are not known. CDR3 bases: TGTGCCAGCAGCTTAGATCGGGACCGGGGAGGTGGCTACACCTTC. Translating it yields CASSLDRDRGGGYTF. Full variable domain (missing parts from reference TRBV11-2 and TRBJ1-2): EAGVAQSPRYKIIEKRQSVAFWCNPISGHATLYWYQQILGQGPKLLIQFQNNGVVDDSQLPKDRFSAERLKGVDSTLKIQPAKLEDSAVYLCASSLDRDRGGGYTFGSGTRLTVV.